The clone carrying this TCR beta chain was seen only a few times. CDR3 size: 14 residues. Germline CDR1 reads SNHLY; CDR2 reads FYNNEI. Trimming cost V 3 bases and J 2 bases, with 8 bases left between them. The data are from a study of OX40 agonist ivuxolimab in advanced cancers. Generated by immunoSEQ multiplex PCR, the TCRdb table keeps only in-frame clones and is missing some. In the table there are approximately 70,000 clones, approximately 78% of which are singletons. Researchers took blood at baseline, on cycle 4 day 1, and on cycle 7 day 1. Here the sequenced sample was CD4+ or CD8+ T cells sorted from blood, taken in a trial of the OX40 agonist ivuxolimab. This sequence was found in an adult with an advanced solid tumor such as melanoma, head and neck, liver or kidney cancer. J is TRBJ1-5 and V is TRBV2; no definite D call. This chain's CDR3 is CASSELARNQPQHF. CDR3 coding DNA: TGTGCCAGCAGTGAGTTGGCCCGCAATCAGCCCCAGCATTTT.